A single T cell receptor (beta chain) is shown here with its context. No antigen is known for it. Clones were sequenced by immunoSEQ multiplex PCR, and TCRdb holds only the in-frame ones, with some missing. The sample yields tens of thousands of clones, approximately 88% seen once. J was trimmed by 4 bases and V by 8 bases; bases with no gene match: 5. Per the germline V gene, CDR1 is MNHEY and CDR2 is SVGAGI. The CDR3 runs 12 residues. These data are taken from a study of T cell responses to AZD1222 COVID-19 vaccine. Study-level points and caveats: The study reported that nearly half of spike-specific TCRs target unmutated variant regions. The peak T cell response came first, and repertoires were sampled only after it.

The V gene is TRBV6-5, the J gene TRBJ2-7, with TRBD2 matching 7 bases. The receptor was derived from an adult in good health. Sequences were derived from peripheral blood, sampled on day 0 of MenACWY control vaccination. CDR3 sequence (DNA): TGTGCCAGCTCGTGGGGGGGGTACGAGCAGTACTTC. This gives the protein CASSWGGYEQYF.